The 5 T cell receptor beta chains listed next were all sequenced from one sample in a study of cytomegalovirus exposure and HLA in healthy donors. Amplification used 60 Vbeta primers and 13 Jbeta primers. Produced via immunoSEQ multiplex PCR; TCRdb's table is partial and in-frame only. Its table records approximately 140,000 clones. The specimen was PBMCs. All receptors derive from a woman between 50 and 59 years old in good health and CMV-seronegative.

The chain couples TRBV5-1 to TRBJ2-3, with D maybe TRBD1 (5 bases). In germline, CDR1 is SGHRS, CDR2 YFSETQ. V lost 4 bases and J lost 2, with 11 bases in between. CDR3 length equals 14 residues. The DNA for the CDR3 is TGCGCCAGCAGCAAGGACACTTTCACAGATACGCAGTATTTT. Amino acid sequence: CASSKDTFTDTQYF.

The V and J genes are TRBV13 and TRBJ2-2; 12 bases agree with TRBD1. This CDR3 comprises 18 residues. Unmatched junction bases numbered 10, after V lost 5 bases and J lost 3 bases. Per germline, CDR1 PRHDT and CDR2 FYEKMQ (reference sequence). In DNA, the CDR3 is TGTGCCAGCAGCGCTCGGGACAGGGGGCAAGGGGACACCGGGGAGCTGTTTTTT. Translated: CASSARDRGQGDTGELFF.

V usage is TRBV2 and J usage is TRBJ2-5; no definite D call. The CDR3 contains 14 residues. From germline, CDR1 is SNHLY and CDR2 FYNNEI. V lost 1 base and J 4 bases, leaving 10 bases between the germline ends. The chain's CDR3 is CASSEGPRRETQYF. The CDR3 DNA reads TGTGCCAGCAGTGAAGGGCCTAGGAGAGAGACCCAGTACTTC.

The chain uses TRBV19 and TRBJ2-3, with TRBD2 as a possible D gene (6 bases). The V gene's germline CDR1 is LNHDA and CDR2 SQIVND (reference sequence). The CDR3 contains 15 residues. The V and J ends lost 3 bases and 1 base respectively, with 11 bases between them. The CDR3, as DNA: TGTGCCAGTAGTATTCTGCGGGATGGCACAGATACGCAGTATTTT. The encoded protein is CASSILRDGTDTQYF.

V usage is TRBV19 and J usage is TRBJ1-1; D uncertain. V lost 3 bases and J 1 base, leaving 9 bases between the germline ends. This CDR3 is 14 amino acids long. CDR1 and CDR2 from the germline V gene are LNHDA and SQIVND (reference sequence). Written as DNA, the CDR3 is TGTGCCAGTAGTATCTCAGGAACGAACACTGAAGCTTTCTTT. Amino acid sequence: CASSISGTNTEAFF.